The 32 T cell receptor beta chains below were found in one sample sequenced in a study of T cells in Graves' hyperthyroidism and ophthalmopathy. The source material, RNA transcripts, was used to amplify TCR beta CDR3 regions. Using the HTBI primer set, a first-round RT-PCR was run on the TCR CDR3. TCRdb re-called the multiplex PCR reads through MiXCR, storing one row per CDR3 protein. The sample has a few hundred thousand distinct CDR3 sequences; roughly an eighth are singletons. The sequencing input was blood. The receptors derive from a woman aged 18-29 years with Graves' hyperthyroidism.

There are many counts of this clonotype. In nucleotides, the CDR3 is TGTGCCAGCAGTGTCGACGGACAGCCGAACACTGAAGCTTTCTTT. This translates into CASSVDGQPNTEAFF. The rearrangement uses TRBV12-3 or TRBV12-4 and TRBJ1-1; the D gene is possibly TRBD1 (6 bases). The V end lost 5 bases, the J end lost 1 base, and 14 bases lay between the germline ends. This CDR3 spans 15 amino acids.

In this sample, this clonotype turned up many times. V gene TRBV30 combines with J gene TRBJ1-1; D gene uncertain. Per the germline V gene, CDR1 is GTSNPN and CDR2 is SVGIG (reference sequence). This CDR3 contains 13 residues. V was pared by 4 bases and J by 1 base, with 10 bases between. CDR3 in DNA: TGTGCCTGGAACCCGGACTGGAACACTGAAGCTTTCTTT. This codes for CAWNPDWNTEAFF.

In this sample, this clonotype turned up a few times. This chain uses TRBV5-1 with TRBJ2-5, with D possibly being TRBD1 (7 bases). Germline CDR1 and CDR2: SGHRS and YFSETQ. This CDR3 is built from 15 residues. V was cut by 4 bases and J by 4 bases, with 17 bases left in between. CDR3: CASSTRQGGTETQYF. In DNA form, the CDR3 reads TGCGCCAGCAGCACTCGACAGGGCGGGACAGAGACCCAGTACTTC. Complete variable domain (other parts from reference TRBV5-1 and TRBJ2-5): KAGVTQTPRYLIKTRGQQVTLSCSPISGHRSVSWYQQTPGQGLQFLFEYFSETQRNKGNFPGRFSGRQFSNSRSEMNVSTLELGDSALYLCASSTRQGGTETQYFGPGTRLLVL.

This clonotype was found many times. This rearrangement joins TRBV29-1 to TRBJ1-1; TRBD1 might be the D (5 bases). The CDR3 is made up of 15 amino acids. Germline V gene sequence: CDR1 SQVTM, CDR2 ANQGSEA. V was cut by 7 bases and J by 0 bases, with 18 bases left in between. In nucleotides, the CDR3 is TGCAGCGCGGGACGGACTTATAGGATGAACACTGAAGCTTTCTTT. This translates into CSAGRTYRMNTEAFF.

This chain connects TRBV6-1 to TRBJ2-1, with 10 bases fitting TRBD1. V shed 6 bases and J 7 bases; nucleotides not matched to a gene: 9. Germline CDR1 is MNHNS and CDR2 is SASEGT. The length of the CDR3 is 15 residues. This CDR3 reads CASSPDRGLVNEQFF. In DNA, the CDR3 is TGTGCCAGCAGCCCTGACAGGGGGCTTGTAAATGAGCAGTTCTTC.

This clonotype was found a few times. The gene calls are TRBV6-1 and TRBJ1-2; a possible D gene is TRBD1 (5 bases). Trimming removed 6 bases at V and 7 bases at J, with 18 bases between. The CDR3 totals 14 residues. Germline-derived CDR1 and CDR2 are MNHNS and SASEGT. DNA for the CDR3: TGTGCCAGCAGCACATCGGGACCCCTCGGTGGCTACACCTTC. As protein: CASSTSGPLGGYTF.

This clonotype occurred a few times. The chain employs TRBV7-9 and TRBJ2-5; no firm D call. The CDR3 loop spans 15 amino acids. The V gene lost 2 bases and the J gene lost 2 bases, with 12 bases spanning the gap. CDR1 SEHNR and CDR2 FQNEAQ come from the germline V gene (reference sequence). The CDR3 loop is CASSLLDGRQETQYF. CDR3 bases: TGTGCCAGCAGCTTACTGGACGGAAGACAAGAGACCCAGTACTTC.

The chain combines TRBV29-1 with TRBJ2-1, with a weak D call TRBD2 (5 bases). This CDR3 spans 13 amino acids. The germline CDR1 and CDR2 sequences are SQVTM and ANQGSEA. V shed 5 bases and J shed 4 bases, with 12 bases lying between them. CDR3 amino acids: CSVKGSGYNEQFF. As DNA, the CDR3 is TGCAGCGTTAAAGGGAGTGGGTACAATGAGCAGTTCTTC.

In DNA form, the CDR3 reads TGTGCCAGCAGTCTGCTGCTAGCGGGAACAGATACGCAGTATTTT. Translating it yields CASSLLLAGTDTQYF. The chain is built from TRBV27 and TRBJ2-3; 9 bases are shared with TRBD2. The CDR3 totals 15 residues. V was clipped by 5 bases and J by 3 bases; unmatched bases: 6. Germline V CDR1 and CDR2: MNHEY, SMNVEV (reference sequence).

V and J are TRBV7-6 and TRBJ2-2; TRBD1 agrees at 11 bases. Germline loops: CDR1 SGHVS, CDR2 FNYEAQ. The CDR3 consists of 18 residues. Losses at the gene ends were 0 bases for V and 4 bases for J; bases not matched to a gene: 7. Here the CDR3 DNA reads TGTGCCAGCAGCTTAGCGAGGCAGGGGACAGGGGGCACCGGGGAGCTGTTTTTT. This codes for CASSLARQGTGGTGELFF.

Concerning this clonotype itself: One base away lies a much larger clone, so this may be a sequencing read error. Because it lacks the conserved phenylalanine or tryptophan at the end, this CDR3 is likely a read error. This sequence joins TRBV12-3 or TRBV12-4 and TRBJ1-1; TRBD1 aligns across 7 bases. V was clipped by 10 bases and J by 4 bases; unmatched bases: 9. This CDR3 has 13 amino acids. CDR3 in DNA: TGTGCCATCAAGACAGGGACGTTCACTGAAGCTTTCTCT. This codes for CAIKTGTFTEAFS.

This clonotype was observed many times. The chain has TRBV27 and TRBJ2-1, with a possible D match to TRBD2 (5 bases). This CDR3 is 15 amino acids long. Looked up from germline, CDR1 is MNHEY and CDR2 is SMNVEV (reference sequence). Trimming shortened V by 4 bases and J by 2 bases, and 12 bases separated the two germline ends. The DNA for the CDR3 is TGTGCCAGCAGTTCCGAGAGAGGGCCCTACAATGAGCAGTTCTTC. Protein sequence: CASSSERGPYNEQFF.

This clonotype was detected a few times. The chain couples TRBV4-1 to TRBJ1-4, with D perhaps matching TRBD1 (5 bases). The CDR3 contains 17 residues. V was shortened by 3 bases and J by 3 bases, with 17 bases between the two germline ends. Germline V gene lookup returns CDR1 MGHRA and CDR2 YSYEKL. The DNA for the CDR3 is TGCGCCAGCAGCCACACAGGCCAAGAAGATCCTAATGAAAAACTGTTTTTT. It yields the protein CASSHTGQEDPNEKLFF.

This clonotype has just a few counts. This CDR3 is CASSQFHLSRQRDYGYTF. CDR3 DNA: TGTGCCAGCAGCCAATTCCATCTAAGCAGGCAAAGAGACTATGGCTACACCTTC. The V and J genes are TRBV3-1 and TRBJ1-2; no clear D gene. Germline CDR1 LGHDT, CDR2 YNNKEL (reference sequence). This CDR3 comprises 18 residues. Trimming shortened V by 2 bases and J by 3 bases, and 22 bases separated the two germline ends.

As for this clonotype: A much bigger clone sits one base away, suggesting this may be a read error. This chain joins TRBV7-9 and TRBJ2-7; D is unresolved. The V gene's germline CDR1 is SEHNR and CDR2 FQNEAQ (reference sequence). The CDR3 consists of 14 residues. CDR3 amino acids: CAGSLGPGYYEQYF. DNA for the CDR3: TGTGCCGGCAGCTTAGGTCCAGGCTACTACGAGCAGTACTTC.

This clonotype was found many times. The V call is TRBV20-1, the J call TRBJ1-1, with D uncertain. V lost 0 bases to trimming and J lost 8 bases, with 10 bases between them. CDR3 length equals 12 residues. CDR1 is DFQATT, CDR2 SNEGSKA, per germline (reference sequence). CDR3: CSAREYRLEAFF. The DNA of the CDR3 is TGCAGTGCTAGAGAGTACCGTCTCGAAGCTTTCTTT.

CDR3 bases: TGTGCCACCAGTGATTTTAAACGGGACAGGGAACTTATGCTAGCCAAAAACATTCAGTACTTC. Amino acid sequence: CATSDFKRDRELMLAKNIQYF. J is TRBJ2-4 and V is TRBV24-1, with 9 bases lining up with TRBD1. CDR3 length: 21 amino acids. Germline loops: CDR1 KGHDR, CDR2 SFDVKD. With 1 base clipped from V and 0 bases from J, the junction kept 15 bases outside the gene matches.

This clonotype was seen ten or more times. The V gene is TRBV7-6, the J gene TRBJ2-7; D is unclear. Germline assignment: CDR1 SGHVS and CDR2 FNYEAQ. The CDR3 loop spans 12 amino acids. The ends were cut back, 2 bases at V and 5 bases at J, with 7 bases in the middle. The CDR3 bases are TGTGCCAGCAGCTTAATGCTCGACGAGCAGTACTTC. Its translation is CASSLMLDEQYF. The whole variable domain, filled in from reference TRBV7-6 and TRBJ2-7, reads GAGVSQSPRYKVTKRGQDVALRCDPISGHVSLYWYRQALGQGPEFLTYFNYEAQQDKSGLPNDRFSAERPEGSISTLTIQRTEQRDSAMYRCASSLMLDEQYFGPGTRLTVT.

This clonotype was detected a few times. This chain joins TRBV30 and TRBJ2-1, with 9 bases lining up with TRBD1. The CDR3 is 15 amino acids. The germline V gene encodes CDR1 GTSNPN and CDR2 SVGIG (reference sequence). The V and J ends lost 1 base and 7 bases, in that order; junction bases with no gene match: 8. The DNA for the CDR3 is TGTGCCTGGAGTGCCGGGACAGGGCGTCAAAATGAGCAGTTCTTC. It translates to CAWSAGTGRQNEQFF. Full variable domain (remainder filled in from reference TRBV30 and TRBJ2-1): SQTIHQWPATLVQPVGSPLSLECTVEGTSNPNLYWYRQAAGRGLQLLFYSVGIGQISSEVPQNLSASRPQDRQFILSSKKLLLSDSGFYLCAWSAGTGRQNEQFFGPGTRLTVL.

This chain connects TRBV5-1 to TRBJ2-2, with D unresolved. Trimming removed 0 bases at V and 1 base at J, with 7 bases between. Germline V gene sequence: CDR1 SGHRS, CDR2 YFSETQ. The CDR3 loop spans 15 amino acids. The CDR3 here is CASSLVLENTGELFF. The CDR3 DNA reads as TGCGCCAGCAGCTTGGTCTTGGAGAACACCGGGGAGCTGTTTTTT.

This clonotype was seen at least ten times. DNA for the CDR3: TGTGCCAGCAGCAGACAGGGGAACACTGAAGCTTTCTTT. Protein product: CASSRQGNTEAFF. This chain connects TRBV28 to TRBJ1-1, with 7 bases fitting TRBD1. Germline V gene data show CDR1 as MDHEN and CDR2 as SYDVKM. The CDR3 is 13 amino acids. The trim removed 6 bases at V and 1 base at J, leaving 2 bases unmatched.

This clonotype was seen at least ten times. The chain has TRBV6-1 and TRBJ2-7; TRBD2 matches 8 bases. This CDR3 is 14 amino acids long. Germline V lookup: CDR1 MNHNS, CDR2 SASEGT. Trimming took 9 bases from V and 0 from J; bases not matched to a gene: 7. The CDR3 spells CASDLAGRSYEQYF. CDR3 sequence (DNA): TGTGCCAGTGACCTAGCGGGCCGCTCCTACGAGCAGTACTTC.

This clonotype has only one observation. The chain's CDR3 is CSARSLNSYEQYF. DNA for the CDR3: TGCAGTGCTAGATCCCTGAACTCCTACGAGCAGTACTTC. V usage is TRBV20-1 and J usage is TRBJ2-7; no firm D call. Germline CDR1 reads DFQATT; CDR2 reads SNEGSKA (reference sequence). The CDR3 runs to 13 residues. The V gene lost 2 bases and the J gene lost 0 bases, with 8 bases spanning the gap.

The genes are TRBV20-1 and TRBJ2-1; TRBD2 agrees at 14 bases. This CDR3 is built from 13 residues. CDR1 DFQATT and CDR2 SNEGSKA come from the germline V gene (reference sequence). V dropped 6 bases and J dropped 7; count of bases not matched to a gene: 2. CDR3 sequence: CSAGTSGRNEQFF. DNA for the CDR3: TGCAGTGCCGGGACTAGCGGGAGAAATGAGCAGTTCTTC.

This clonotype was observed a handful of times. J is TRBJ2-7 and V is TRBV5-6, with D possibly called TRBD1 or TRBD2 (5 bases each). Trimming shortened V by 3 bases and J by 0 bases, and 16 bases separated the two germline ends. The CDR3 extends over 16 amino acids. Germline V CDR1 and CDR2: SGHDT, YYEEEE. CDR3 loop: CASSWGGTPPSYEQYF. The CDR3 nucleotides are TGTGCCAGCAGCTGGGGTGGGACCCCCCCCTCCTACGAGCAGTACTTC. The variable domain in full, with the rest retrieved from reference TRBV5-6 and TRBJ2-7, is DAGVTQSPTHLIKTRGQQVTLRCSPKSGHDTVSWYQQALGQGPQFIFQYYEEEERQRGNFPDRFSGHQFPNYSSELNVNALLLGDSALYLCASSWGGTPPSYEQYFGPGTRLTVT.

The CDR3 reads CASSYGTSGSEQFF. The DNA for the CDR3 is TGTGCCAGCAGCTATGGGACTAGCGGGTCTGAGCAGTTCTTC. The J gene is TRBJ2-1, the V gene TRBV5-6; 12 positions match TRBD2. Germline CDR1 is SGHDT and CDR2 is YYEEEE. The CDR3 contains 14 residues. J lost 9 bases, V lost 3 bases, and 4 bases had no gene match.

In this sample, this clonotype turned up many times. The V call is TRBV6-1, the J call TRBJ2-3; D may be TRBD2 (6 bases). Deletions cut 4 bases from V and 2 bases from J, with 10 bases between. This CDR3 comprises 14 residues. CDR1 and CDR2 (germline): MNHNS, SASEGT. The CDR3 DNA reads as TGTGCCAGCAGTGGAGCGGGCCACACAGATACGCAGTATTTT. Translated: CASSGAGHTDTQYF.

This clonotype was detected many times. This sequence joins TRBV18 and TRBJ2-7, with TRBD1 as a possible D gene (5 bases). Trimming left V 8 bases short and J 0 bases short, with 14 bases between. The germline V gene has CDR1 KGHSH and CDR2 LQKENI. This CDR3 comprises 14 residues. In nucleotides, the CDR3 is TGTGCCAGCGCTTCTGACAGTAACTCCTACGAGCAGTACTTC. Its protein is CASASDSNSYEQYF.

There are many counts of this clonotype. The V gene is TRBV7-2, the J gene TRBJ2-2, with D perhaps matching TRBD2 (6 bases). V was trimmed by 1 base and J by 0 bases, leaving 15 bases between them. Germline CDR1 reads SGHTA; CDR2 reads FQGNSA. The CDR3 is 18 amino acids. CDR3 residues: CASSLEGSGHSNTGELFF. The CDR3 DNA sequence: TGTGCCAGCAGCTTAGAGGGTAGCGGACATTCGAACACCGGGGAGCTGTTTTTT.

This clonotype has only a few counts. V usage is TRBV3-1 and J usage is TRBJ2-7; D remains unclear. The ends were cut back, 4 bases at V and 2 bases at J, with 12 bases in the middle. The CDR3 loop spans 14 amino acids. In germline, CDR1 is LGHDT, CDR2 YNNKEL (reference sequence). CDR3 nucleotide sequence: TGTGCCAGCAGCCTCGGTCCTTCCCCCTACGAGCAGTACTTC. It encodes CASSLGPSPYEQYF.

The gene calls are TRBV7-2 and TRBJ2-6; a possible D gene is TRBD2 (6 bases). This CDR3 comprises 19 residues. The V end lost 5 bases, the J end lost 0 bases, and 20 bases lay between the germline ends. Looked up from germline, CDR1 is SGHTA and CDR2 is FQGNSA. The CDR3 region is CASSKKGGLRSSGANVLTF. The CDR3 DNA is TGTGCCAGCAGCAAGAAGGGAGGACTCCGGAGCTCTGGGGCCAACGTCCTGACTTTC. Full variable domain (outside the CDR3, taken from reference TRBV7-2 and TRBJ2-6): GAGVSQSPSNKVTEKGKDVELRCDPISGHTALYWYRQSLGQGLEFLIYFQGNSAPDKSGLPSDRFSAERTGGSVSTLTIQRTQQEDSAVYLCASSKKGGLRSSGANVLTFGAGSRLTVL.

This clonotype showed up many times. The chain uses TRBV6-2 or TRBV6-3 and TRBJ2-1; maybe TRBD1 (6 bases). The V gene's germline CDR1 is MNHEY and CDR2 SVGEGT. Trimming cost V 1 base and J 13 bases, with 8 bases left between them. CDR3 size: 11 residues. The CDR3 DNA is TGTGCCAGCAGTTACTTTGGGGGCCAGTTCTTC. Translated, it gives CASSYFGGQFF.